This T cell receptor (beta chain) was obtained from a study of human T cells and chemical hapten exposure. Study information: TCR yield per sample varied, mainly due to pooled library volumes. Study results and caveats: Large CDR3 similarity clusters arose significantly more often from expanded TCRs than from controls.

Stated time point: patch test 1, 2 weeks after DPC sensitization. The treatment is: therapeutic diphenylcyclopropenone sensitization with weekly scalp DPC. TCRdb fed the RACE reads into MiXCR, producing one record per CDR3 protein. Here the sample spans 75,000 to 95,000 distinct CDR3 sequences, approximately 10% being singletons. The length of the CDR3 is 13 residues. Germline assignment: CDR1 SQVTM and CDR2 ANQGSEA. V was pared by 4 bases and J by 4 bases, with 13 bases between. Only a few counts were recorded for this clonotype. Its target is not known. The chain employs TRBV29-1 and TRBJ1-2; the D is unclear. This receptor was obtained from a woman in her sixties or seventies with alopecia areata. Some clones in this sample may be carry-over from other donors' samples. The material sequenced was whole blood, taken in connection with sensitization to the hapten diphenylcyclopropenone (DPC). Written as DNA, the CDR3 is TGCAGCGTTGGTCCCGACAAAAGCTATGGCTACACCTTC. Translation: CSVGPDKSYGYTF.